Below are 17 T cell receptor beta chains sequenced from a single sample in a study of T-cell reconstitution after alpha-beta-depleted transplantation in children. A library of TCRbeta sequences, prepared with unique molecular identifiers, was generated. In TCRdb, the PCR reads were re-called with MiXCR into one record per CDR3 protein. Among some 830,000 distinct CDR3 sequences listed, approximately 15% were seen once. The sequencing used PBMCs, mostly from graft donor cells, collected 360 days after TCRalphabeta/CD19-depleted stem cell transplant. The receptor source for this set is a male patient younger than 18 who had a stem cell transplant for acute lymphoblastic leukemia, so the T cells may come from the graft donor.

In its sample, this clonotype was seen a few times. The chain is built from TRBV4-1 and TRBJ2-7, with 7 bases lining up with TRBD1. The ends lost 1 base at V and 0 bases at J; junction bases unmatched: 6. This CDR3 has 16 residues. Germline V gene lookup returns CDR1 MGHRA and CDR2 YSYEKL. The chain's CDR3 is CASSQARTGSSYEQYF. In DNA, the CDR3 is TGCGCCAGCAGCCAAGCTAGGACAGGAAGCTCCTACGAGCAGTACTTC.

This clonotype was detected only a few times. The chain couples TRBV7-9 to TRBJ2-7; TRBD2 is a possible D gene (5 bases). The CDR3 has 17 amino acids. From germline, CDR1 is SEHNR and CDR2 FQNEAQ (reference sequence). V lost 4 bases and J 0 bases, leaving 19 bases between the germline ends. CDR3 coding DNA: TGTGCCAGCAGCTCAGGCCCCCGGGGAAGAGGCTCCTACGAGCAGTACTTC. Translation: CASSSGPRGRGSYEQYF.

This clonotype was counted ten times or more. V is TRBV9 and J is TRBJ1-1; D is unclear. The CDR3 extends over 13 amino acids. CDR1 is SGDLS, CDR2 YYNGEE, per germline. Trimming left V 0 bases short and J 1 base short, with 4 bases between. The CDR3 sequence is CASSVGRNTEAFF. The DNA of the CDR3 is TGTGCCAGCAGCGTAGGGAGGAACACTGAAGCTTTCTTT.

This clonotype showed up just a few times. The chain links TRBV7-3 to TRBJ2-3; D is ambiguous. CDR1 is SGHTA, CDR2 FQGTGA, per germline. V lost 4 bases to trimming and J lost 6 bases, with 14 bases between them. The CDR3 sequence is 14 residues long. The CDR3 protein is CASSSPQTGDTQYF. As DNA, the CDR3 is TGTGCCAGCAGCTCACCCCAGACCGGGGATACGCAGTATTTT.

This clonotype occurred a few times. The CDR3 sequence is CAISEWDGHQPQHF. The CDR3 DNA follows: TGTGCCATCAGTGAATGGGACGGGCATCAGCCCCAGCATTTT. The chain recombines TRBV10-3 with TRBJ1-5; maybe TRBD1 (5 bases). The CDR3 loop spans 14 amino acids. The germline V gene has CDR1 ENHRY and CDR2 SYGVKD. Trimming removed 3 bases at V and 5 bases at J, with 11 bases between.

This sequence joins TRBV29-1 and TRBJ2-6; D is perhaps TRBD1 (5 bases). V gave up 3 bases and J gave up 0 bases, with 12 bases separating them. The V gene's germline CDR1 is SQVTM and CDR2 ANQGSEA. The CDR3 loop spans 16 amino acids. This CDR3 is CSVDTGASSGANVLTF. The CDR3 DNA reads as TGCAGCGTTGATACAGGCGCGAGCTCTGGGGCCAACGTCCTGACTTTC.

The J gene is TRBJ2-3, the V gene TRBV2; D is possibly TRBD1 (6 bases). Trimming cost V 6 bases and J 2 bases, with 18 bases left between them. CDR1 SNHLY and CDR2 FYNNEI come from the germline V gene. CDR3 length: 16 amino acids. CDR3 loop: CASRQGHPSSTDTQYF. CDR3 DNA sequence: TGTGCCAGCAGGCAGGGGCACCCGTCGTCCACAGATACGCAGTATTTT.

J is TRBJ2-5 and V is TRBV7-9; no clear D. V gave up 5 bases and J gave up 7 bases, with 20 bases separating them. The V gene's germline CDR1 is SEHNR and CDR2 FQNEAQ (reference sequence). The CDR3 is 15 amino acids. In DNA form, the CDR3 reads TGTGCCAGCAGCCCTCGTCGGTTGTTGATAGGGACCCAGTACTTC. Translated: CASSPRRLLIGTQYF.

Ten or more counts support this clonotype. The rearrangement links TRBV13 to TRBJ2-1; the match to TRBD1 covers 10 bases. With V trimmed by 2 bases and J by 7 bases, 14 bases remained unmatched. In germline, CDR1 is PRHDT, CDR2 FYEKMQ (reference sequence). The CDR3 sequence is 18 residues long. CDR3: CASSLTPSWDRGGNEQFF. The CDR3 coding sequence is TGTGCCAGCAGCTTAACGCCCTCATGGGACAGGGGAGGGAATGAGCAGTTCTTC.

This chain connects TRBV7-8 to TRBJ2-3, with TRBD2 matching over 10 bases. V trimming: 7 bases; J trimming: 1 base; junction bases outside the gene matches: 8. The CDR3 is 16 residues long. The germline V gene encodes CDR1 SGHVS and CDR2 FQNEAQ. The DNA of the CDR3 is TGTGCCAGCAAAAGCGGGAGGGCCCTCGGCACAGATACGCAGTATTTT. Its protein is CASKSGRALGTDTQYF.

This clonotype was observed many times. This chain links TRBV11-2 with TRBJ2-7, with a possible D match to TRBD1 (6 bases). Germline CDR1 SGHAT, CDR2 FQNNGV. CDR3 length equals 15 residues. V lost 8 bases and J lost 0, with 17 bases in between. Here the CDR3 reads CASSVGDTLSYEQYF. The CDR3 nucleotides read TGTGCCAGCTCCGTAGGGGACACCCTCTCCTACGAGCAGTACTTC.

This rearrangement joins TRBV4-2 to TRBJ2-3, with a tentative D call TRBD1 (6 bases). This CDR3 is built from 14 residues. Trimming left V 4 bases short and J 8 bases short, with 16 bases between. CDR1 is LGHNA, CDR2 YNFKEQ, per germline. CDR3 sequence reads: CASSPGTQTGTQYF. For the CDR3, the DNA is TGTGCCAGCAGCCCGGGGACACAAACGGGTACGCAGTATTTT.

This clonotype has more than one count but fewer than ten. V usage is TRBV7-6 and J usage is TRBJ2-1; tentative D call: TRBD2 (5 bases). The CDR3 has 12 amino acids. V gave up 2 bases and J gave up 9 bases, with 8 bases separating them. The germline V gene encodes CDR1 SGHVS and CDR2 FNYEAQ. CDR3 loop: CASSLIGLEQFF. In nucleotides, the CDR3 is TGTGCCAGCAGCTTAATTGGACTTGAGCAGTTCTTC.

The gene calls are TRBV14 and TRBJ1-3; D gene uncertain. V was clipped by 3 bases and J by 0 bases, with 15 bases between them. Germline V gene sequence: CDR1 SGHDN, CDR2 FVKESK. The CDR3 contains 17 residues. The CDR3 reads CASSQYFRPSSGNTIYF. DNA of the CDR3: TGTGCCAGCAGCCAGTACTTTAGGCCCAGCTCTGGAAACACCATATATTTT.

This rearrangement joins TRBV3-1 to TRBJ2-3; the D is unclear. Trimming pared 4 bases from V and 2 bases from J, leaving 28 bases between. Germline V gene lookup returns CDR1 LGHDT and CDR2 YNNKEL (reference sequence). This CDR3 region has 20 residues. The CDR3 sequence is CASSPPGPRTTYFNTDTQYF. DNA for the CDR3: TGTGCCAGCAGCCCCCCTGGCCCGAGGACCACTTACTTTAACACAGATACGCAGTATTTT.

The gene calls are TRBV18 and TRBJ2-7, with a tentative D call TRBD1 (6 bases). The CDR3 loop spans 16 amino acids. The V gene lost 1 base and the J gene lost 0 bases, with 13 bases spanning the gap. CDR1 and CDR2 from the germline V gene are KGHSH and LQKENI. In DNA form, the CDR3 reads TGTGCCAGCTCACCACTGTTTCCAGGGGCCTCCTACGAGCAGTACTTC. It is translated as CASSPLFPGASYEQYF.

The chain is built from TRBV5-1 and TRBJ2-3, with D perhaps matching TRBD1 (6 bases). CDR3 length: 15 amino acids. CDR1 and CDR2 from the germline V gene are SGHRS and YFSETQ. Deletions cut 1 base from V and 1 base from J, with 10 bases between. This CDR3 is CASSLYSGGTDTQYF. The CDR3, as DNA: TGCGCCAGCAGCTTGTACTCAGGGGGCACAGATACGCAGTATTTT.